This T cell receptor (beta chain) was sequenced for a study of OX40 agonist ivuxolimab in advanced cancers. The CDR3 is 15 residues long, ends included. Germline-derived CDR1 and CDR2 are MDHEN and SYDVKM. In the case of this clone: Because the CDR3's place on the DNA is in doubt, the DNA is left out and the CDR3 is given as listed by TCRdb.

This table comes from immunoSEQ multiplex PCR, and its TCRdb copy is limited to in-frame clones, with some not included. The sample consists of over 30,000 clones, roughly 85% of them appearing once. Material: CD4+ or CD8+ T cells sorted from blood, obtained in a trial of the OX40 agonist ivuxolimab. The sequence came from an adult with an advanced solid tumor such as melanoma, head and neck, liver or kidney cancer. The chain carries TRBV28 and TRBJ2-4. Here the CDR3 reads CASSSPVGPGDIQYF.